The clone carrying this T cell receptor (beta chain) was observed a handful of times. The data derive from a study of response to subunit inactivated influenza vaccine. TCRdb fed the RT-PCR reads into MiXCR, producing one record per CDR3 protein. The sample records some 540,000 distinct CDR3 sequences, roughly 25% being singletons. This CDR3 comprises 15 residues. The ends were cut back, 5 bases at V and 4 bases at J, with 17 bases in the middle. In germline, CDR1 is SGHTA, CDR2 FQGNSA. The same sample was also used in a study of T cells expressing NK-cell markers. That source reports: The authors made TCR beta cDNA libraries by 5'RACE template switching. This switching added a universal primer site and UMIs. Repertoires of TCR beta were obtained from T cells sorted as CD3+CD56+NKG2C+, CD3+CD56+NKG2C- and CD3+CD56-NKG2C+. These clonotypes also led the CD3+CD56-NKG2C+ fraction in four donors.

This chain connects TRBV7-2 to TRBJ1-1; a weak D match, TRBD1 (6 bases). This specimen consisted of CD4+ T cells sorted from PBMCs, obtained 12 days after vaccination. The sequence derives from a man aged 45-65 years who received an inactivated influenza vaccine. Written as DNA, the CDR3 is TGTGCCAGCAGCCGAGGGGGGTCAGCGGGCACTGAAGCTTTCTTT. Its protein product is CASSRGGSAGTEAFF.